The 22 T cell receptor beta chains below all came from one sample that was sequenced in a study of glioma-infiltrating T cells. Amplification of TCR alpha and beta CDR3 regions from RNA used iRepertoire nested multiplex PCR. Each CDR3 protein is one row after TCRdb ran MiXCR on the multiplex PCR reads. Altogether about 190,000 distinct CDR3 sequences are present, approximately 30% being singletons, with the ten largest covering 20%. Sequencing used glioma tissue, nonneoplastic brain tissue, or PBMCs (not recorded which). These receptors all stem from a human donor with low-grade glioma or glioblastoma, undergoing nonglioma brain surgery, or in good health (not recorded which).

Details on this clonotype: A read error is possible here, since a much larger clone lies one base away. The chain couples TRBV7-9 to TRBJ2-1, with TRBD1 matching over 10 bases. The CDR3 loop spans 15 amino acids. J was trimmed by 9 bases and V by 5 bases; bases with no gene match: 10. Germline loops: CDR1 SEHNR, CDR2 FQNEAQ (reference sequence). Written as DNA, the CDR3 is TGTGCCAGCAGCCGCGGGACAGGGGAGATCCGTGAGCAGTTCTTC. Amino acids: CASSRGTGEIREQFF.

In the case of this clonotype: A much larger clone is a single base away; this may be a read error. The rearrangement uses TRBV4-1 and TRBJ2-1; D gene ambiguous. The DNA matches TRBJ2-5 better at its end, which makes the J call doubtful. Germline CDR1 MGHRA, CDR2 YSYEKL. The CDR3 has 16 residues. The CDR3 loop reads CASSKGRTPARETQYF. Here the CDR3 DNA reads TGCGCCAGCAGCAAAGGCAGGACCCCGGCGCGAGAGACCCAGTACTTC.

As to this clonotype: This may stem from a read error, because a much larger clone lies one nucleotide away. The rearrangement links TRBV7-2 to TRBJ2-5; 8 bases agree with TRBD2. The CDR3 spans 15 residues. J was trimmed by 2 bases and V by 2 bases; bases with no gene match: 4. Germline V lookup: CDR1 SGHTA, CDR2 FQGNSA. Here the CDR3 reads CASSLSGGSQETQYF. The CDR3 DNA reads as TGTGCCAGCAGCTTAAGCGGGGGCAGTCAAGAGACCCAGTACTTC.

Of note for this clonotype: Possible read error: a much larger clone is one base away. The chain joins TRBV4-1 to TRBJ2-3; D might be TRBD2 (6 bases). Germline V gene data show CDR1 as MGHRA and CDR2 as YSYEKL. This CDR3 comprises 15 residues. DNA for the CDR3: TGCGACAGCAGGTCCCCTAGCGCGTTCACAGATACGCAGTATTTT. This gives the protein CDSRSPSAFTDTQYF.

Turning to this clonotype: An end of the junction differs from the germline gene, which may be a read error. The chain carries TRBV20-1 and TRBJ2-7, with 10 bases aligning to TRBD2. This CDR3 is 16 amino acids long. Germline V lookup: CDR1 DFQATT, CDR2 SNEGSKA (reference sequence). For the CDR3, the DNA is TGCAGTGCTAGAGGGACTAGCGGTAGGTCCGCCTACGAGCAGTCCTTC. Translation: CSARGTSGRSAYEQSF.

This clonotype was seen repeatedly, ten times or more. CDR3 nucleotide sequence: TGTGCCAGCAGTGGGACAGCTAATGAAAAACTGTTTTTT. This codes for CASSGTANEKLFF. The chain recombines TRBV6-1 with TRBJ1-4, with D perhaps matching TRBD1 (6 bases). This CDR3 is built from 13 residues. Germline V CDR1 and CDR2: MNHNS, SASEGT. Trimming took off 4 bases at V and 3 bases at J, with 6 bases between the two ends.

This clonotype was observed a handful of times. The chain recombines TRBV4-2 with TRBJ1-2; no reliable D call. V dropped 8 bases and J dropped 7 bases, with 14 bases sitting between them. CDR3 length: 12 amino acids. CDR1 LGHNA and CDR2 YNFKEQ come from the germline V gene. The CDR3, as DNA: TGTGCCAGCTTACAAGACCTGCCTGGCTACACCTTC. It specifies CASLQDLPGYTF.

This clonotype was observed many times. The chain joins TRBV7-2 to TRBJ2-3; possibly TRBD2 for D (5 bases). CDR3 size: 13 residues. Trimming removed 1 base from V and 4 bases from J, with 6 bases in between. Germline V gives CDR1 SGHTA, CDR2 FQGNSA. The CDR3 DNA reads as TGTGCCAGCAGCTTAGGGAGGTCAGATACGCAGTATTTT. Translated, it gives CASSLGRSDTQYF.

As for this clonotype: Given a much more abundant clone one base away, this may be a read error. The V and J genes are TRBV19 and TRBJ2-1; D gene uncertain. This CDR3 contains 13 residues. Germline V lookup: CDR1 LNHDA, CDR2 SQIVND (reference sequence). CDR3 DNA: TGTGCCAGTAGTATAGACTCTTTTAATGAGAAGTTCTTC. This translates into CASSIDSFNEKFF.

This clonotype was detected many times. V gene TRBV7-9 combines with J gene TRBJ2-7; perhaps TRBD2 as D (5 bases). V lost 4 bases to trimming and J lost 2 bases, with 9 bases between them. The V gene's germline CDR1 is SEHNR and CDR2 FQNEAQ (reference sequence). The CDR3 has 13 residues. CDR3 DNA sequence: TGTGCCAGCAGCTCCGGGAACCCCTACGAGCAGTACTTC. Its protein is CASSSGNPYEQYF.

This clonotype showed up many times. This may stem from a read error, because a much larger clone lies one nucleotide away. The CDR3 here is CASSRTGGVQPQHF. CDR3 nucleotide sequence: TGTGCCAGCAGTCGGACAGGGGGCGTTCAGCCCCAGCATTTT. The gene calls are TRBV3-1 and TRBJ1-5; TRBD1 matches 11 bases. From germline, CDR1 is LGHDT and CDR2 YNNKEL (reference sequence). This CDR3 region has 14 residues. The V segment lost 6 bases and the J segment 6 bases; nucleotides outside the gene matches: 4.

This clonotype was observed at least ten times. The chain joins TRBV18 to TRBJ2-1; D not resolved. CDR3 length: 13 residues. V lost 3 bases, J lost 6 bases, and 9 bases lay in between. Germline V gene lookup returns CDR1 KGHSH and CDR2 LQKENI. The CDR3 reads CASSPGWGNEQFF. DNA for the CDR3: TGTGCCAGCTCACCGGGCTGGGGCAATGAGCAGTTCTTC.

This clonotype was observed at least ten times. The chain uses TRBV7-6 and TRBJ2-7; the D gene could be TRBD1 or TRBD2 (6 bases each). From germline, CDR1 is SGHVS and CDR2 FNYEAQ. Trimming stripped 5 bases from V and 7 bases from J, with 15 bases between. The CDR3 spans 13 residues. This CDR3 reads CASSVGGGGEQYF. For the CDR3, the DNA is TGTGCCAGCAGCGTCGGTGGAGGGGGAGAGCAGTACTTC.

This clonotype has just a few counts. J is TRBJ2-4 and V is TRBV19, with D perhaps TRBD1 (5 bases). The germline V gene has CDR1 LNHDA and CDR2 SQIVND (reference sequence). The CDR3 is made up of 15 amino acids. Trimming removed 3 bases at V and 1 base at J, with 10 bases between. In nucleotides, the CDR3 is TGTGCCAGTAGTATCGGCAGGGCGGCCAAAAACATTCAGTACTTC. This sequence encodes CASSIGRAAKNIQYF.

This clonotype was detected ten times or more. The V and J genes are TRBV19 and TRBJ2-1, with unresolved D. The V gene's germline CDR1 is LNHDA and CDR2 SQIVND (reference sequence). This CDR3 spans 13 amino acids. Trimming took 3 bases from V and 6 from J, leaving 9 bases between them. CDR3 protein: CASSMWASNEQFF. The CDR3 nucleotides read TGTGCCAGTAGTATGTGGGCTAGCAATGAGCAGTTCTTC.

This clonotype was observed a few times. The rearrangement links TRBV19 to TRBJ2-7; 12 bases align to TRBD2. V shed 7 bases, J shed 7 bases, and the junction held 14 bases outside the gene matches. Germline V gene data show CDR1 as LNHDA and CDR2 as SQIVND (reference sequence). The CDR3 is 16 amino acids. The chain's CDR3 is CASTTSGRPSYNEQYF. Written as DNA, the CDR3 is TGTGCCAGTACTACTAGCGGGAGGCCCTCCTACAATGAGCAGTACTTC. Full variable domain (outside the CDR3, taken from reference TRBV19 and TRBJ2-7): DGGITQSPKYLFRKEGQNVTLSCEQNLNHDAMYWYRQDPGQGLRLIYYSQIVNDFQKGDIAEGYSVSREKKESFPLTVTSAQKNPTAFYLCASTTSGRPSYNEQYFGPGTRLTVT.

This clonotype was seen repeatedly, ten times or more. V usage is TRBV27 and J usage is TRBJ1-2; D gene unclear. CDR3 length: 13 amino acids. V was clipped by 3 bases and J by 6 bases, with 11 bases between them. Per germline, CDR1 MNHEY and CDR2 SMNVEV (reference sequence). The CDR3 DNA follows: TGTGCCAGCAGTTTCGTAGGCTGGGATGGCTACACCTTC. This encodes CASSFVGWDGYTF.

V gene TRBV12-3 or TRBV12-4 combines with J gene TRBJ1-5; 7 nucleotides agree with TRBD1. The CDR3 runs 17 residues. V dropped 7 bases and J dropped 6; count of bases not matched to a gene: 18. The CDR3 spells CASTRRQGAPWSQPQHF. Here the CDR3 DNA reads TGTGCCAGCACCCGCCGACAGGGCGCGCCTTGGAGTCAGCCCCAGCATTTT.

In this sample, this clonotype turned up a few times. V is TRBV19 and J is TRBJ2-7; TRBD2 is a possible D gene (6 bases). The CDR3 totals 15 residues. Germline lookup yields CDR1 LNHDA and CDR2 SQIVND (reference sequence). With 2 bases removed from V and 0 bases from J, the gap between germline ends came to 11 bases. Written as DNA, the CDR3 is TGTGCCAGTAGTATACGTCGGGAGAGCTCCTACGAGCAGTACTTC. Translation: CASSIRRESSYEQYF.

The chain couples TRBV27 to TRBJ2-7, with D hard to call. CDR1 MNHEY and CDR2 SMNVEV come from the germline V gene (reference sequence). CDR3 length equals 14 residues. V was trimmed by 3 bases and J by 10 bases, leaving 19 bases between them. This CDR3 reads CASSFGRNRYYQYF. CDR3 bases: TGTGCCAGCAGTTTCGGAAGGAATCGCTACTATCAGTACTTC.

This clonotype appeared many times. This sequence joins TRBV5-5 and TRBJ1-1; D unclear. Germline CDR1 reads SGHKS; CDR2 reads YYEKEE (reference sequence). The CDR3 totals 12 residues. The V gene lost 0 bases and the J gene lost 7 bases, with 7 bases spanning the gap. The CDR3 coding sequence is TGTGCCAGCAGCTTGGGACAACGTGAAGCTTTCTTT. Translation gives CASSLGQREAFF. The full variable domain, completed using reference TRBV5-5 and TRBJ1-1, is DAGVTQSPTHLIKTRGQQVTLRCSPISGHKSVSWYQQVLGQGPQFIFQYYEKEERGRGNFPDRFSARQFPNYSSELNVNALLLGDSALYLCASSLGQREAFFGQGTRLTVV.

This clonotype was seen many times. This chain joins TRBV6-2 or TRBV6-3 and TRBJ2-3; D remains unclear. This CDR3 comprises 12 residues. Germline-derived CDR1 and CDR2 are MNHEY and SVGEGT. V shed 8 bases and J shed 9 bases, with 15 bases lying between them. The CDR3 spells CASASSARTQYF. The CDR3 DNA reads TGTGCCAGCGCGTCCAGCGCCAGAACGCAGTATTTT.